The 25 T cell receptor beta chains below all came from one sample that was sequenced in a study of T-cell reconstitution after alpha-beta-depleted transplantation in children. The TCRbeta library was prepared with unique molecular identifiers. One entry per CDR3 protein results from TCRdb running MiXCR on the PCR reads. This sample has about 58,000 distinct CDR3 sequences; 44% occur once, and the top ten carry 95% to 98%. Sequenced material: PBMCs, mostly from graft donor cells, taken 360 days after TCRalphabeta/CD19-depleted stem cell transplant. These receptors originate from a male patient aged 5 to 17 who had a stem cell transplant for acute lymphoblastic leukemia, so the T cells may come from the graft donor.

This clonotype was detected only a few times. The chain joins TRBV9 to TRBJ2-5, with 10 bases identical to TRBD2. The J segment lost 4 bases and the V segment lost 6 bases, leaving 6 bases of the junction unmatched. Looked up from germline, CDR1 is SGDLS and CDR2 is YYNGEE. This CDR3 comprises 14 residues. The CDR3, as DNA: TGTGCCAGCACCCCTAGCGGGAGTGGAGAGACCCAGTACTTC. This gives the protein CASTPSGSGETQYF.

About this clonotype itself: One end of the junction fails to match germline, which may point to a read error. The chain carries TRBV12-3 or TRBV12-4 and TRBJ2-1; 9 bases are shared with TRBD2. The CDR3 is 17 residues long. CDR3 in DNA: TGTGGCAGCAGTCCCGGATGGACTAGCGCATCCTACAATGAGCAGTTCTTC. Its translation: CGSSPGWTSASYNEQFF.

This clonotype has more than one count but fewer than ten. The rearrangement joins TRBV7-9 to TRBJ2-7; TRBD2 agrees at 9 bases. J was trimmed by 5 bases and V by 3 bases; bases with no gene match: 14. The germline gives CDR1 SEHNR, CDR2 FQNEAQ (reference sequence). This CDR3 is 17 amino acids long. CDR3 protein: CASSFIRPSGKGNEQYF. CDR3 in DNA: TGTGCCAGCAGCTTCATTCGACCTAGCGGGAAGGGTAACGAGCAGTACTTC. The full variable domain, rest sourced from reference TRBV7-9 and TRBJ2-7, is DTGVSQNPRHKITKRGQNVTFRCDPISEHNRLYWYRQTLGQGPEFLTYFQNEAQLEKSRLLSDRFSAERPKGSFSTLEIQRTEQGDSAMYLCASSFIRPSGKGNEQYFGPGTRLTVT.

The gene calls are TRBV9 and TRBJ2-4; D remains unclear. Germline lookup yields CDR1 SGDLS and CDR2 YYNGEE. V shed 2 bases and J shed 8 bases, with 17 bases lying between them. The CDR3 is made up of 15 amino acids. The CDR3 bases are TGTGCCAGCAGCGTCCGTGGGCTAGGATCGGACATTCAGTACTTC. It is translated as CASSVRGLGSDIQYF.

CDR3 coding DNA: TGTGCCAGCAGCGGGGGGGACTGGGGGACCGGGGAGCTGTTTTTT. Protein product: CASSGGDWGTGELFF. The chain employs TRBV7-2 and TRBJ2-2; 7 bases are a match to TRBD2. The CDR3 has 15 residues. Germline V gene data show CDR1 as SGHTA and CDR2 as FQGNSA. The V gene end was trimmed by 5 bases and the J gene end by 5 bases; junction bases not matched to a gene: 8.

For the CDR3, the DNA is TGTGCCAGCAGTTCGGGACAGCTACCCAGGGACACCGGGGAGCTGTTTTTT. Its protein product is CASSSGQLPRDTGELFF. The chain is built from TRBV6-5 and TRBJ2-2; 7 bases are a match to TRBD1. The germline V gene has CDR1 MNHEY and CDR2 SVGAGI. This CDR3 contains 17 residues. Trimming cost V 4 bases and J 3 bases; bases outside gene matches: 11.

This sequence joins TRBV7-9 and TRBJ2-5; no firm D call. CDR1 is SEHNR and CDR2 is FQNEAQ in the germline V gene (reference sequence). Trimming stripped 1 base from V and 4 bases from J, with 13 bases between. This CDR3 region has 15 residues. This CDR3 reads CASSLGSANVETQYF. The CDR3 nucleotides read TGTGCCAGCAGCTTAGGTTCGGCAAATGTAGAGACCCAGTACTTC.

This sequence joins TRBV19 and TRBJ2-1, with 9 positions matching TRBD2. Germline V gene data show CDR1 as LNHDA and CDR2 as SQIVND (reference sequence). The CDR3 spans 18 residues. V gave up 3 bases and J gave up 0 bases; unmatched junction bases: 9. The CDR3 bases are TGTGCCAGTAGTATGCGGCTAGCGGGAAGGTCCTCCTACAATGAGCAGTTCTTC. Translation: CASSMRLAGRSSYNEQFF.

The chain recombines TRBV6-2 or TRBV6-3 with TRBJ2-5; D ambiguous. Germline V gives CDR1 MNHEY, CDR2 SVGEGT. The germline V and J ends were trimmed by 1 base and 2 bases, with 11 bases remaining between them. CDR3 length: 15 residues. CDR3 protein: CASSYLMAAQETQYF. The DNA of the CDR3 is TGTGCCAGCAGTTACTTAATGGCGGCACAAGAGACCCAGTACTTC.

The chain couples TRBV7-3 to TRBJ2-1; 8 bases align to TRBD2. There are 15 residues in the CDR3. Germline V CDR1 and CDR2: SGHTA, FQGTGA. J was trimmed by 4 bases and V by 4 bases; bases with no gene match: 6. CDR3 amino acids: CASSSRLASYNEQFF. CDR3 nucleotide sequence: TGTGCCAGCAGCTCCCGACTAGCGTCGTACAATGAGCAGTTCTTC.

The V gene is TRBV5-4, the J gene TRBJ2-3, with 8 bases that match TRBD2. Germline V gene sequence: CDR1 SGHNT, CDR2 YYREEE (reference sequence). The CDR3 consists of 22 residues. The ends lost 0 bases at V and 6 bases at J; junction bases unmatched: 27. CDR3 sequence: CASSLDNLPGLVFGSDVDTQYF. DNA for the CDR3: TGTGCCAGCAGCTTGGATAACCTGCCGGGACTAGTATTCGGTTCGGACGTGGATACGCAGTATTTT.

This chain uses TRBV5-1 with TRBJ2-5, with unresolved D. CDR1 and CDR2 (germline): SGHRS, YFSETQ. The CDR3 has 13 amino acids. V was shortened by 4 bases and J by 2 bases, with 9 bases between the two germline ends. The CDR3 is CASSVGSQETQYF. The CDR3 nucleotides read TGCGCCAGCAGCGTCGGGTCACAAGAGACCCAGTACTTC.

This rearrangement joins TRBV28 to TRBJ2-1; D is possibly TRBD2 (5 bases). This CDR3 spans 12 amino acids. V lost 2 bases to trimming and J lost 10 bases, with 9 bases between them. CDR1 and CDR2 from the germline V gene are MDHEN and SYDVKM. CDR3: CASSLIAREQFF. The CDR3 DNA follows: TGTGCCAGCAGTTTAATAGCGCGGGAGCAGTTCTTC.

This rearrangement joins TRBV24-1 to TRBJ2-5; tentatively, D is TRBD1 or TRBD2 (5 bases each). Trimming shortened V by 4 bases and J by 4 bases, and 9 bases separated the two germline ends. CDR1 and CDR2 from the germline V gene are KGHDR and SFDVKD. The CDR3 is made up of 13 amino acids. The CDR3 loop is CATSDRDRETQYF. The CDR3 DNA reads as TGTGCCACCAGTGACCGGGACCGAGAGACCCAGTACTTC.

This clonotype came up a few times. This CDR3 is CSAPGGGQGAAEQFF. Written as DNA, the CDR3 is TGCAGTGCCCCCGGGGGGGGACAGGGGGCGGCTGAGCAGTTCTTC. This chain uses TRBV20-1 with TRBJ2-1; 12 nucleotides align to TRBD1. The CDR3 is 15 amino acids. CDR1 DFQATT and CDR2 SNEGSKA come from the germline V gene (reference sequence). The J segment lost 9 bases and the V segment lost 6 bases, leaving 12 bases of the junction unmatched.

The chain has TRBV4-2 and TRBJ2-3; no definite D call. Between the trimmed V and J ends, which lost 4 bases and 8 bases, there was a span of 16 bases. CDR3 length equals 14 residues. Looked up from germline, CDR1 is LGHNA and CDR2 is YNFKEQ. The CDR3 DNA is TGTGCCAGCAGCCTCGGTGGCGAAATGGTTACGCAGTATTTT. Residues: CASSLGGEMVTQYF.

The V call is TRBV12-3 or TRBV12-4, the J call TRBJ1-4; D not certain. This CDR3 region has 14 residues. V lost 5 bases, J lost 7 bases, and 14 bases lay in between. In DNA, the CDR3 is TGTGCCAGCAGTCCCGAGCGACTGGGTGAAAAACTGTTTTTT. This gives the protein CASSPERLGEKLFF.

The table lists this clonotype with a few counts. This sequence joins TRBV10-2 and TRBJ2-5; 8 bases agree with TRBD2. The CDR3 extends over 15 amino acids. V dropped 5 bases and J dropped 3; count of bases not matched to a gene: 8. CDR1 is WSHSY, CDR2 SAAADI, per germline. The CDR3 region is CASSRSGGREETQYF. In DNA, the CDR3 is TGCGCCAGCAGTAGGAGCGGGGGCCGGGAAGAGACCCAGTACTTC.

The chain joins TRBV7-8 to TRBJ2-3, with D possibly matching TRBD2 (5 bases). V lost 5 bases, J lost 5 bases, and 23 bases lay in between. Per germline, CDR1 SGHVS and CDR2 FQNEAQ. The CDR3 has 17 residues. The CDR3 DNA is TGTGCCAGCAGCCCCACCACTATTAGCGTGGATGGAGATACGCAGTATTTT. Its translation: CASSPTTISVDGDTQYF.

A few counts support this clonotype. The V call is TRBV6-1, the J call TRBJ1-4, with D unresolved. The CDR3 length is 14 residues. V shed 5 bases and J shed 9 bases, with 16 bases lying between them. The germline gives CDR1 MNHNS, CDR2 SASEGT. This chain's CDR3 is CASSPGRLLQKLFF. The CDR3 DNA sequence: TGTGCCAGCAGTCCCGGACGGCTCCTTCAAAAACTGTTTTTT.

The rearrangement uses TRBV10-3 and TRBJ2-3; D not certain. This CDR3 region has 13 residues. With 8 bases removed from V and 0 bases from J, the gap between germline ends came to 9 bases. Germline V gene data show CDR1 as ENHRY and CDR2 as SYGVKD. This chain's CDR3 is CAIGATSTDTQYF. CDR3 nucleotides: TGTGCCATCGGCGCGACTAGCACAGATACGCAGTATTTT.

The sample holds a few counts of this clonotype. V gene TRBV9 combines with J gene TRBJ2-7, with 9 positions matching TRBD1. Germline-derived CDR1 and CDR2 are SGDLS and YYNGEE. The trim removed 3 bases at V and 2 bases at J, leaving 3 bases unmatched. The CDR3 consists of 14 residues. The CDR3 DNA reads as TGTGCCAGCAGCGCCGGGGACAGGGCCTACGAGCAGTACTTC. Translating it yields CASSAGDRAYEQYF.

The chain links TRBV7-2 to TRBJ1-1, with a weak D call TRBD1 (6 bases). Deletions cut 3 bases from V and 4 bases from J, with 12 bases between. Germline CDR1 is SGHTA and CDR2 is FQGNSA. This CDR3 is built from 14 residues. DNA of the CDR3: TGTGCCAGCAGCTTGGCTCAGGGGCTCACTGAAGCTTTCTTT. It specifies CASSLAQGLTEAFF.

This clonotype was seen at least ten times. The CDR3 DNA is TGTGCCAGCAGTTTTACCCGGGAGGCCTCCTTCTACGAGCAGTACTTC. The encoded protein is CASSFTREASFYEQYF. The chain combines TRBV27 with TRBJ2-7; TRBD2 agrees at 7 bases. Germline assignment: CDR1 MNHEY and CDR2 SMNVEV (reference sequence). The CDR3 runs 16 residues. V trimming: 3 bases; J trimming: 3 bases; junction bases outside the gene matches: 11.

This chain connects TRBV20-1 to TRBJ1-2; 7 bases are a match to TRBD1. V was clipped by 1 base and J by 4 bases; unmatched bases: 6. Germline lookup yields CDR1 DFQATT and CDR2 SNEGSKA (reference sequence). The CDR3 is made up of 14 amino acids. The CDR3 nucleotides are TGCAGTGCTAGAGGAGGCCACAGGGGCTATGGCTACACCTTC. Translated, it gives CSARGGHRGYGYTF.